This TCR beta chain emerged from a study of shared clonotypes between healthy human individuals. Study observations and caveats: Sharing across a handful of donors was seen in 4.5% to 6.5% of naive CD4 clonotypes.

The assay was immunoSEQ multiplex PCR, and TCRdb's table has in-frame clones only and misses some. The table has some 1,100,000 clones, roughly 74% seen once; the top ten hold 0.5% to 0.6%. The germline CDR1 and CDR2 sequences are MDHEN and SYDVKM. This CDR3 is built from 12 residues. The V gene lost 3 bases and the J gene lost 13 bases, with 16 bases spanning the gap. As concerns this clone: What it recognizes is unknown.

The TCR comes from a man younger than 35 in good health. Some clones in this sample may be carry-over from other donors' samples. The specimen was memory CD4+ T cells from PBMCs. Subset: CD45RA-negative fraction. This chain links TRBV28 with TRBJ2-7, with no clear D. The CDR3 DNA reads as TGTGCCAGCAGTTTTACTTCAAGGAACTCCTACTTC. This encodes CASSFTSRNSYF.